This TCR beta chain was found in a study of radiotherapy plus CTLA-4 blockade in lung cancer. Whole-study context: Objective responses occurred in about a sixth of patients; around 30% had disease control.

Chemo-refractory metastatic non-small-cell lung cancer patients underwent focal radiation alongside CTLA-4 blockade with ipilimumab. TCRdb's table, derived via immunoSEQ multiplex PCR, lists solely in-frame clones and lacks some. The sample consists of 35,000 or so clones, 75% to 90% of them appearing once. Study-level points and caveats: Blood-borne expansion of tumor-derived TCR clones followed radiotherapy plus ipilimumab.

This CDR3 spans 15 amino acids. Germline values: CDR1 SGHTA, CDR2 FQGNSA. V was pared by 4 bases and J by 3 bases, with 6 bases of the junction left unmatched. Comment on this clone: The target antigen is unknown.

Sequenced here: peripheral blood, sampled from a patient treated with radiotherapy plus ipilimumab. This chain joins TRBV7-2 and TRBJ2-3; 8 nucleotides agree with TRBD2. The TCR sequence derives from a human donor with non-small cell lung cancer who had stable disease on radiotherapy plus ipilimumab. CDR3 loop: CASSSTSVKTDTQYF. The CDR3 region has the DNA TGTGCCAGCAGCTCGACTAGCGTTAAAACAGATACGCAGTATTTT.